Following are 30 T cell receptor beta chains from one sample sequenced in a study of blood T cell repertoires in COVID-19. The repertoire was sequenced with immunoSEQ multiplex PCR; TCRdb's copy has only in-frame clones and lacks some. Among about 160,000 clones listed, over 85% were seen once. Sequencing input: peripheral blood. The receptor set was obtained from a man in his sixties with active or convalescent COVID-19.

The chain is built from TRBV5-4 and TRBJ2-3; possible D gene TRBD2, 6 bases. The CDR3 contains 20 residues. V was cut by 1 base and J by 1 base, with 25 bases left in between. Germline loops: CDR1 SGHNT, CDR2 YYREEE (reference sequence). The chain's CDR3 is CASSLSGNSGTSRRTDTQYF. Here the CDR3 DNA reads TGTGCCAGCAGCTTGTCTGGTAATAGCGGAACTTCGAGGCGCACAGATACGCAGTATTTT.

The rearrangement links TRBV25-1 to TRBJ2-1; 10 nucleotides agree with TRBD2. Germline values: CDR1 MGHDK, CDR2 SYGVNS. The V and J ends lost 3 bases and 4 bases, in that order; junction bases with no gene match: 3. This CDR3 is built from 15 residues. The CDR3 region has the DNA TGTGCCAGCAGTGACCGACTAGCGGGTTACAATGAGCAGTTCTTC. It translates to CASSDRLAGYNEQFF.

This clone has just one count. The junction departs from the called germline gene at one end, perhaps through a read error. The genes are TRBV23-1 and TRBJ2-7, with D possibly matching TRBD2 (5 bases). TRBV23-1 carries the ORF label, with uncertain function. The CDR3 loop spans 11 amino acids. The CDR3, as DNA: TGCGCCAGCAGTTCCCGGGGAAGCCTAAGTTTC. Residues: CASSSRGSLSF.

The DNA for the CDR3 is TGTGCCAGCAGGTTGACAGTGAACGAGCAGTACTTC. The encoded protein is CASRLTVNEQYF. The chain is built from TRBV6-5 and TRBJ2-7, with D perhaps TRBD1 (5 bases). V lost 6 bases, J lost 5 bases, and 11 bases lay in between. CDR3 length equals 12 residues. Looked up from germline, CDR1 is MNHEY and CDR2 is SVGAGI.

J is TRBJ1-1 and V is TRBV4-1; the D gene is possibly TRBD1 (6 bases). There are 15 residues in the CDR3. CDR1 and CDR2 from the germline V gene are MGHRA and YSYEKL. V dropped 3 bases and J dropped 4 bases, with 15 bases sitting between them. CDR3 loop: CASSQPARQATEAFF. The CDR3 DNA follows: TGCGCCAGCAGCCAGCCGGCTCGACAGGCCACTGAAGCTTTCTTT.

The rearrangement joins TRBV6-1 to TRBJ2-1; 11 nucleotides line up with TRBD1. V gave up 2 bases and J gave up 6 bases; unmatched junction bases: 3. The germline gives CDR1 MNHNS, CDR2 SASEGT. This CDR3 contains 15 residues. The CDR3, as DNA: TGTGCCAGCAGTGAACACGGGACAGGGGGCAATGAGCAGTTCTTC. Residues: CASSEHGTGGNEQFF.

The chain is built from TRBV2 and TRBJ2-5; tentative D call: TRBD1 (6 bases). CDR3 length: 13 residues. Trimming removed 5 bases from V and 2 bases from J, with 9 bases in between. Germline-derived CDR1 and CDR2 are SNHLY and FYNNEI. CDR3 bases: TGTGCCAGCAGTTCTGACAGGCAAGAGACCCAGTACTTC. This gives the protein CASSSDRQETQYF.

The chain has TRBV10-2 and TRBJ2-3; 11 nucleotides line up with TRBD2. With V trimmed by 3 bases and J by 0 bases, 8 bases remained unmatched. This CDR3 spans 18 amino acids. Germline assignment: CDR1 WSHSY and CDR2 SAAADI. The CDR3 sequence: CASSDLAGGPPSTDTQYF. Here the CDR3 DNA reads TGCGCCAGCAGTGATCTAGCGGGGGGACCCCCTAGCACAGATACGCAGTATTTT.

The chain uses TRBV5-4 and TRBJ1-1; D perhaps matches TRBD1 (6 bases). Trimming shortened V by 0 bases and J by 5 bases, and 14 bases separated the two germline ends. This CDR3 spans 15 amino acids. The V gene's germline CDR1 is SGHNT and CDR2 YYREEE (reference sequence). CDR3 DNA: TGTGCCAGCAGCTTGGGAGCGGGGGCTGGTACTGAAGCTTTCTTT. It translates to CASSLGAGAGTEAFF.

CDR3 amino acids: CASSVGIPRGGANTGELFF. The CDR3, as DNA: TGTGCCAGCAGCGTAGGTATCCCAAGGGGCGGAGCTAACACCGGGGAGCTGTTTTTT. The chain has TRBV9 and TRBJ2-2; D perhaps matches TRBD1 (5 bases). V was shortened by 0 bases and J by 2 bases, with 20 bases between the two germline ends. Germline assignment: CDR1 SGDLS and CDR2 YYNGEE. The CDR3 is 19 residues long.

The V gene is TRBV19, the J gene TRBJ2-5, with TRBD2 matching 7 bases. The J segment lost 4 bases and the V segment lost 5 bases, leaving 7 bases of the junction unmatched. The CDR3 sequence is 14 residues long. In germline, CDR1 is LNHDA, CDR2 SQIVND (reference sequence). CDR3 nucleotide sequence: TGTGCCAGTAGTCTGGGACTATTGTCAGAGACCCAGTACTTC. Amino acid sequence: CASSLGLLSETQYF.

Here the CDR3 DNA reads TGTGCCAGCTTAAAAGACAGCGCCTATGGCTACACCTTC. Amino acids: CASLKDSAYGYTF. The chain is built from TRBV2 and TRBJ1-2; perhaps TRBD1 as D (5 bases). CDR3 length equals 13 residues. Trimming left V 8 bases short and J 4 bases short, with 14 bases between. Germline CDR1 and CDR2: SNHLY and FYNNEI.

The chain carries TRBV11-2 and TRBJ2-5; possible D gene TRBD2, 5 bases. The V gene's germline CDR1 is SGHAT and CDR2 FQNNGV. Trimming took off 1 base at V and 5 bases at J, with 17 bases between the two ends. This CDR3 contains 16 residues. DNA of the CDR3: TGTGCCAGCAGCTTAGCGAAGCGGCCCTCATGGGAGACCCAGTACTTC. It translates to CASSLAKRPSWETQYF.

Only one count was recorded for this clone. The V gene is TRBV10-3, the J gene TRBJ1-2; tentative D call: TRBD1 (6 bases). This CDR3 has 15 amino acids. Germline loops: CDR1 ENHRY, CDR2 SYGVKD. V was pared by 2 bases and J by 7 bases, with 17 bases between. CDR3 coding DNA: TGTGCCATCAGTGAGATGCAGGGGCGCAAAGGTGGCTACACCTTC. This encodes CAISEMQGRKGGYTF.

The chain links TRBV6-2 or TRBV6-3 to TRBJ1-5; 8 bases are shared with TRBD1. The ends lost 2 bases at V and 0 bases at J; junction bases unmatched: 6. The germline gives CDR1 MNHEY, CDR2 SVGEGT. The CDR3 has 17 amino acids. The CDR3 region has the DNA TGTGCCAGCAGTTACCTTACCGGACAGGGTAGCAATCAGCCCCAGCATTTT. It translates to CASSYLTGQGSNQPQHF.

The chain recombines TRBV10-3 with TRBJ2-3; D is unclear. The CDR3 is 11 residues long. In germline, CDR1 is ENHRY, CDR2 SYGVKD. V gave up 7 bases and J gave up 3 bases, with 5 bases separating them. The CDR3 is CAIMETDTQYF. CDR3 nucleotides: TGTGCCATCATGGAGACAGATACGCAGTATTTT.

The chain carries TRBV5-1 and TRBJ1-6; 9 positions agree with TRBD1. This CDR3 comprises 17 residues. Per the germline V gene, CDR1 is SGHRS and CDR2 is YFSETQ. Trimming at V came to 5 bases and at J to 7 bases, leaving 13 bases not matched to a gene. CDR3 sequence (DNA): TGCGCCAGCAGTAGGTGGGGACAGGGCTCAGGGAATTCACCCCTCCACTTT. Its translation: CASSRWGQGSGNSPLHF.

As for this clone: In the same sample, other DNA sequences code for this CDR3. The chain has TRBV6-5 and TRBJ1-2, with D unclear. Trimming removed 6 bases at V and 0 bases at J, with 2 bases between. The CDR3 spans 11 residues. The V gene's germline CDR1 is MNHEY and CDR2 SVGAGI. CDR3 bases: TGTGCCAGCAGCTCTAACTATGGCTACACCTTC. Its translation is CASSSNYGYTF.

A few counts support this clone. The chain employs TRBV5-1 and TRBJ1-6; 7 bases map to TRBD1. Germline V gene data show CDR1 as SGHRS and CDR2 as YFSETQ. The CDR3 is made up of 21 amino acids. J gave up 6 bases and V 0 bases, and 21 bases lay outside the gene matches. The CDR3 reads CASSLELAAIWGQTSNSPLHF. The CDR3 region has the DNA TGCGCCAGCAGCTTGGAACTTGCGGCTATCTGGGGACAGACGTCTAATTCACCCCTCCACTTT.

The rearrangement uses TRBV6-5 and TRBJ1-2; TRBD1 matches 7 bases. CDR3 length: 15 amino acids. V lost 2 bases, J lost 4 bases, and 7 bases stayed unmatched. Per germline, CDR1 MNHEY and CDR2 SVGAGI. This CDR3 is CASSYGTDGSYGYTF. The CDR3 region has the DNA TGTGCCAGCAGTTACGGGACAGACGGGAGCTATGGCTACACCTTC.

Regarding this clone: A read error may produce the germline difference seen at one junction end. The chain employs TRBV5-1 and TRBJ2-7; the match to TRBD1 covers 10 bases. This CDR3 comprises 15 residues. Germline V gene sequence: CDR1 SGHRS, CDR2 YFSETQ. CDR3 nucleotide sequence: TGCGCCAGCAACTTGGGACAGGGGATACCGCACGAGCAGTACTTC. Translation gives CASNLGQGIPHEQYF.

This chain links TRBV10-3 with TRBJ1-1; the match to TRBD1 covers 7 bases. Losses at the gene ends were 0 bases for V and 4 bases for J; bases not matched to a gene: 5. The germline V gene encodes CDR1 ENHRY and CDR2 SYGVKD. The CDR3 sequence is 15 residues long. Written as DNA, the CDR3 is TGTGCCATCAGTGAGTCTACAGGGGTGAGCACTGAAGCTTTCTTT. It translates to CAISESTGVSTEAFF.

V is TRBV29-1 and J is TRBJ1-5; 10 bases are a match to TRBD1. The trim removed 4 bases at V and 7 bases at J, leaving 1 base unmatched. CDR3 length: 12 amino acids. Germline V gene data show CDR1 as SQVTM and CDR2 as ANQGSEA. The CDR3 sequence is CSVGTGGQPQHF. The CDR3 DNA sequence: TGCAGCGTTGGGACAGGGGGACAGCCCCAGCATTTT.

This chain connects TRBV6-6 to TRBJ1-1, with TRBD1 as a possible D gene (5 bases). CDR1 MNHNY and CDR2 SVGAGI come from the germline V gene (reference sequence). The V end lost 10 bases, the J end lost 1 base, and 10 bases lay between the germline ends. CDR3 length: 12 residues. The CDR3 is CATGGENTEAFF. The CDR3 DNA follows: TGTGCCACCGGGGGGGAGAACACTGAAGCTTTCTTT.

The chain uses TRBV6-2 or TRBV6-3 and TRBJ1-2; perhaps TRBD1 as D (6 bases). Trimming took off 3 bases at V and 5 bases at J, with 16 bases between the two ends. The CDR3 runs to 15 residues. The germline gives CDR1 MNHEY, CDR2 SVGEGT. The CDR3 DNA reads as TGTGCCAGCAGTTATGAGGGTCCAGGGGAATATGGCTACACCTTC. Protein product: CASSYEGPGEYGYTF.

The chain combines TRBV6-5 with TRBJ2-3; TRBD2 agrees at 7 bases. The germline CDR1 and CDR2 sequences are MNHEY and SVGAGI. V was clipped by 2 bases and J by 0 bases; unmatched bases: 5. The CDR3 sequence is 16 residues long. CDR3 in amino acids: CASSYRGDRSTDTQYF. Written as DNA, the CDR3 is TGTGCCAGCAGTTACCGGGGGGACCGAAGCACAGATACGCAGTATTTT.

This clone was seen only a few times. The chain employs TRBV6-5 and TRBJ1-3; 9 nucleotides agree with TRBD1. The CDR3 extends over 15 amino acids. V was pared by 7 bases and J by 2 bases, with 6 bases of the junction left unmatched. Germline V lookup: CDR1 MNHEY, CDR2 SVGAGI. CDR3 sequence (DNA): TGTGCCAGCAAGGCGGACAGGGGCCCTGGAAACACCATATATTTT. This translates into CASKADRGPGNTIYF.

The rearrangement uses TRBV7-9 and TRBJ1-2, with 10 bases aligning to TRBD1. Looked up from germline, CDR1 is SEHNR and CDR2 is FQNEAQ (reference sequence). The length of the CDR3 is 15 residues. Trimming cost V 5 bases and J 4 bases; bases outside gene matches: 7. As DNA, the CDR3 is TGTGCCAGCAGCCCCGGGACAGGGGCAGGCTATGGCTACACCTTC. Protein: CASSPGTGAGYGYTF. The variable domain in full, with the rest retrieved from reference TRBV7-9 and TRBJ1-2, is DTGVSQNPRHKITKRGQNVTFRCDPISEHNRLYWYRQTLGQGPEFLTYFQNEAQLEKSRLLSDRFSAERPKGSFSTLEIQRTEQGDSAMYLCASSPGTGAGYGYTFGSGTRLTVV.

The rearrangement uses TRBV6-7 and TRBJ2-1; D may be TRBD2 (7 bases). TRBV6-7 is given ORF status, its function remaining uncertain. The V and J ends lost 4 bases and 2 bases respectively, with 18 bases between them. This CDR3 spans 17 amino acids. CDR3 loop: CASSSHKGGETYNEQFF. As DNA, the CDR3 is TGTGCCAGCAGTTCACATAAGGGGGGGGAAACCTACAATGAGCAGTTCTTC.

The genes are TRBV20-1 and TRBJ1-2; D is unclear. Trimming removed 3 bases at V and 5 bases at J, with 10 bases between. Per the germline V gene, CDR1 is DFQATT and CDR2 is SNEGSKA (reference sequence). CDR3 length: 12 amino acids. The CDR3 nucleotides are TGCAGTGCTAGTATCCCCCCTTATGGCTACACCTTC. Its translation: CSASIPPYGYTF.